This is a list of T cell receptor beta chains from one sample in a study of long-term antiretroviral therapy in people with HIV. The protocol was immunoSEQ multiplex PCR, while the TCRdb copy is restricted to in-frame clones and leaves out a portion. Among 40,000 to 60,000 clones listed, roughly 80% were seen once. The material was unsorted PBMCs, obtained 0.8 years after starting antiretroviral therapy. The receptors derive from a woman aged 18 to 35 with HIV. Each CDR3 is given with its conserved first and last residue. A D gene is named only where the DNA matches it firmly. Clone size appears in some rows only: once, few, many, or a class for an expanded clone.

j_gene: TRBJ1-1; v_gene: TRBV6-6; abundance: NA; d_gene: NA; len: 14; CDR3aa: CASSYKGGWTEAFF; CDR3nt: TGTGCCAGCAGTTACAAGGGGGGTTGGACTGAAGCTTTCTTT
j_gene: TRBJ2-7; v_gene: TRBV19; abundance: NA; d_gene: NA; len: 14; CDR3aa: CASSSAGTSYEQYF; CDR3nt: TGTGCCAGTAGTAGTGCAGGGACCTCCTACGAGCAGTACTTC
j_gene: TRBJ2-6; v_gene: TRBV10-3; abundance: NA; d_gene: TRBD2; len: 17; CDR3aa: CAIRGTSGGSGANVLTF; CDR3nt: TGTGCCATCCGAGGGACTAGCGGGGGCTCTGGGGCCAACGTCCTGACTTTC
j_gene: TRBJ2-2; v_gene: TRBV7-2; abundance: NA; d_gene: NA; len: 15; CDR3aa: CASRPTGGNTGELFF; CDR3nt: TGTGCCAGCAGACCTACCGGGGGAAACACCGGGGAGCTGTTTTTT
j_gene: TRBJ2-5; v_gene: TRBV21-1; abundance: NA; d_gene: NA; len: 14; CDR3aa: CASSTDRVQETQYF; CDR3nt: TGTGCCAGCAGCACGGACAGGGTCCAAGAGACCCAGTACTTC
j_gene: TRBJ2-7; v_gene: TRBV7-9; abundance: few; d_gene: TRBD1; len: 18; CDR3aa: CASSLASIGTGQNYEQYF; CDR3nt: TGTGCCAGCAGCTTAGCATCAATAGGGACAGGGCAGAACTACGAGCAGTACTTC
j_gene: TRBJ2-7; v_gene: TRBV15; abundance: NA; d_gene: NA; len: 15; CDR3aa: CATSRERRGPYEQYF; CDR3nt: TGTGCCACCAGCAGAGAAAGGAGGGGACCCTACGAGCAGTACTTC
j_gene: TRBJ2-7; v_gene: TRBV4-1; abundance: few; d_gene: TRBD2; len: 16; CDR3aa: CASSHYLAGELYEQYF; CDR3nt: TGCGCCAGCAGCCACTACCTAGCGGGAGAACTCTACGAGCAGTACTTC
j_gene: TRBJ1-2; v_gene: TRBV10-3; abundance: NA; d_gene: NA; len: 14; CDR3aa: CAISDLSGGVGYTF; CDR3nt: TGTGCCATCAGTGATCTTTCGGGTGGGGTGGGCTACACCTTC
j_gene: TRBJ2-1; v_gene: TRBV25-1; abundance: NA; d_gene: NA; len: 14; CDR3aa: CASSEIREGVEQFF; CDR3nt: TGTGCCAGCAGTGAAATCAGGGAGGGGGTTGAGCAGTTCTTC
j_gene: TRBJ2-3; v_gene: TRBV7-2; abundance: NA; d_gene: TRBD2; len: 16; CDR3aa: CASSFTARLAIDTQYF; CDR3nt: TGTGCCAGCAGCTTTACCGCTAGACTAGCGATAGATACGCAGTATTTT
j_gene: TRBJ2-2; v_gene: TRBV4-3; abundance: once; d_gene: NA; len: 16; CDR3aa: CASSQDRLGATGELFF; CDR3nt: TGCGCCAGCAGCCAAGATCGACTAGGGGCCACCGGGGAGCTGTTTTTT
j_gene: TRBJ2-1; v_gene: TRBV9; abundance: NA; d_gene: NA; len: 14; CDR3aa: CASSVVGGRGEQFF; CDR3nt: TGTGCCAGCAGCGTAGTAGGCGGCCGGGGTGAGCAGTTCTTC
j_gene: TRBJ2-2; v_gene: TRBV27; abundance: few; d_gene: NA; len: 13; CDR3aa: CASSLFGSGELFF; CDR3nt: TGTGCCAGCAGTTTATTTGGGTCCGGGGAGCTGTTTTTT
j_gene: TRBJ1-2; v_gene: TRBV5-1; abundance: NA; d_gene: TRBD1; len: 16; CDR3aa: CASSPLTQGGGRVGSF; CDR3nt: TGCGCCAGCAGCCCGCTAACCCAGGGGGGCGGACGAGTCGGGAGCTTC
j_gene: TRBJ2-5; v_gene: TRBV19; abundance: once; d_gene: TRBD2; len: 18; CDR3aa: CASSPGTSGRSVGETQYF; CDR3nt: TGTGCCAGTAGTCCCGGGACTAGCGGGAGAAGTGTAGGGGAGACCCAGTACTTC
j_gene: TRBJ1-5; v_gene: TRBV7-2; abundance: once; d_gene: NA; len: 13; CDR3aa: CASAQILHQPQHF; CDR3nt: TGTGCCAGCGCCCAGATCTTGCATCAGCCCCAGCATTTT
j_gene: TRBJ2-2; v_gene: TRBV12-5; abundance: NA; d_gene: TRBD1; len: 16; CDR3aa: CASGFLLDRASGELFF; CDR3nt: TGTGCTAGTGGTTTCCTCCTCGACAGGGCGTCCGGGGAGCTGTTTTTT
j_gene: TRBJ2-1; v_gene: TRBV7-6; abundance: NA; d_gene: TRBD2; len: 17; CDR3aa: CASSPRTSGRGKNEQFF; CDR3nt: TGTGCCAGCAGCCCCAGGACTAGCGGGAGGGGAAAGAATGAGCAGTTCTTC
j_gene: TRBJ1-1; v_gene: TRBV10-3; abundance: NA; d_gene: NA; len: 14; CDR3aa: CAISEGLQGTEAFF; CDR3nt: TGTGCCATCAGTGAGGGACTCCAGGGGACTGAAGCTTTCTTT
j_gene: TRBJ1-5; v_gene: TRBV7-2; abundance: few; d_gene: NA; len: 13; CDR3aa: CASSLSGNQPQHF; CDR3nt: TGTGCCAGCAGCTTATCGGGCAATCAGCCCCAGCATTTT
j_gene: TRBJ1-4; v_gene: TRBV11-2; abundance: few; d_gene: NA; len: 11; CDR3aa: CASSTDEKLFF; CDR3nt: TGTGCCAGCAGCACAGATGAAAAACTGTTTTTT
j_gene: TRBJ2-7; v_gene: TRBV4-1; abundance: NA; d_gene: NA; len: 16; CDR3aa: CASSQVRGLAPYEQYF; CDR3nt: TGCGCCAGCAGCCAAGTTAGGGGCCTAGCGCCGTACGAGCAGTACTTC
j_gene: TRBJ2-1; v_gene: TRBV6-6; abundance: NA; d_gene: NA; len: 15; CDR3aa: CASSYSGSFGNEQFF; CDR3nt: TGTGCCAGCAGTTACTCCGGTAGCTTTGGCAATGAGCAGTTCTTC
j_gene: TRBJ1-1; v_gene: TRBV10-3; abundance: NA; d_gene: NA; len: 14; CDR3aa: CAISFRGDHTEAFF; CDR3nt: TGTGCCATCAGCTTTCGGGGAGACCACACTGAAGCTTTCTTT
j_gene: TRBJ1-3; v_gene: TRBV19; abundance: NA; d_gene: NA; len: 16; CDR3aa: CASSIRAGSTGNTIYF; CDR3nt: TGTGCCAGTAGTATCCGAGCAGGCTCAACGGGAAACACCATATATTTT
j_gene: TRBJ2-5; v_gene: TRBV2; abundance: NA; d_gene: NA; len: 15; CDR3aa: CASRGSRRSQETQYF; CDR3nt: TGTGCCAGCAGGGGGTCCCGGCGATCCCAAGAGACCCAGTACTTC
j_gene: TRBJ1-2; v_gene: TRBV19; abundance: NA; d_gene: NA; len: 16; CDR3aa: CASSPPVGATYPGYTF; CDR3nt: TGTGCCAGTAGTCCCCCAGTGGGGGCCACCTATCCTGGCTACACCTTC
j_gene: TRBJ2-7; v_gene: TRBV19; abundance: NA; d_gene: TRBD1; len: 15; CDR3aa: CASSIWGTGPYEQYF; CDR3nt: TGTGCCAGTAGTATATGGGGGACAGGGCCCTACGAGCAGTACTTC
j_gene: TRBJ2-1; v_gene: TRBV27; abundance: once; d_gene: TRBD2; len: 16; CDR3aa: CASSFLGLAENNEQFF; CDR3nt: TGTGCCAGCAGTTTTCTTGGGCTAGCGGAGAACAATGAGCAGTTCTTC
j_gene: TRBJ1-1; v_gene: TRBV11-2; abundance: NA; d_gene: NA; len: 14; CDR3aa: CASSLDRGPLEAFF; CDR3nt: TGTGCCAGCAGCTTAGATCGGGGGCCCCTTGAAGCTTTCTTT
j_gene: TRBJ2-2; v_gene: TRBV12-5; abundance: NA; d_gene: TRBD1; len: 16; CDR3aa: CASGLVLTGDTGELFF; CDR3nt: TGTGCTAGTGGTTTGGTATTAACAGGGGACACCGGGGAGCTGTTTTTT
j_gene: TRBJ2-1; v_gene: TRBV19; abundance: few; d_gene: TRBD2; len: 19; CDR3aa: CASSTVASGRARSYNEQFF; CDR3nt: TGTGCCAGTAGTACCGTGGCTAGCGGGAGGGCCAGGTCCTACAATGAGCAGTTCTTC
j_gene: TRBJ2-7; v_gene: TRBV5-1; abundance: few; d_gene: NA; len: 15; CDR3aa: CASSLDRGYSYEQYF; CDR3nt: TGCGCCAGCAGCTTGGATCGCGGCTATTCCTACGAGCAGTACTTC
j_gene: TRBJ2-7; v_gene: TRBV6-6; abundance: NA; d_gene: NA; len: 13; CDR3aa: CASSYSSPLAEYF; CDR3nt: TGTGCCAGCAGTTACTCGAGCCCTCTGGCGGAGTACTTC
j_gene: TRBJ2-4; v_gene: TRBV28; abundance: NA; d_gene: NA; len: 16; CDR3aa: CASSSPPAGRRDIQYF; CDR3nt: TGTGCCAGCAGTTCACCCCCCGCAGGCCGACGGGACATTCAGTACTTC
j_gene: TRBJ2-7; v_gene: TRBV7-8; abundance: few; d_gene: NA; len: 11; CDR3aa: CASSFNDEQYF; CDR3nt: TGTGCCAGCAGCTTTAACGACGAGCAGTACTTC
j_gene: TRBJ1-1; v_gene: TRBV5-5; abundance: few; d_gene: NA; len: 15; CDR3aa: CASSLIPGVVTEAFF; CDR3nt: TGTGCCAGCAGCTTGATCCCGGGGGTGGTCACTGAAGCTTTCTTT
j_gene: TRBJ1-5; v_gene: TRBV19; abundance: NA; d_gene: NA; len: 15; CDR3aa: CASSITGGSNQPQHF; CDR3nt: TGTGCCAGTAGTATAACAGGCGGGAGCAATCAGCCCCAGCATTTT
j_gene: TRBJ2-7; v_gene: TRBV29-1; abundance: once; d_gene: NA; len: 15; CDR3aa: CSVEDATRGGYEQYF; CDR3nt: TGCAGCGTTGAAGATGCGACTAGAGGAGGTTACGAGCAGTACTTC
j_gene: TRBJ2-1; v_gene: TRBV19; abundance: few; d_gene: NA; len: 15; CDR3aa: CASSSTAGSYNEQFF; CDR3nt: TGTGCCAGTAGTAGCACCGCGGGATCCTACAATGAGCAGTTCTTC
j_gene: TRBJ1-1; v_gene: TRBV5-1; abundance: few; d_gene: TRBD1; len: 12; CDR3aa: CASSHGTGKAFF; CDR3nt: TGCGCCAGCAGCCACGGGACAGGGAAAGCTTTCTTT
j_gene: TRBJ2-5; v_gene: TRBV5-4; abundance: NA; d_gene: NA; len: 14; CDR3aa: CASSLAGTQETQYF; CDR3nt: TGTGCCAGCAGCTTGGCCGGCACCCAAGAGACCCAGTACTTC